This T cell receptor beta chain was identified during a study of shared clonotypes between healthy human individuals. Points from the study as a whole: A small donor pool kept down the genetic and exposure-history diversity that was represented.

To note about this clone: Its matching antigen is unknown.

The test was conducted at deep level. Data came from immunoSEQ multiplex PCR; TCRdb stores just in-frame clones and leaves some out. The sample lists about 1 million clones; about 75% were seen once. The clonotype originates from a man aged 18 to 35 in good health. The sample comprised memory CD4+ T cells sorted from blood. The subset denotes: CD45RA-negative fraction.

The CDR3 coding sequence is TGTGCCAGCAGCTTTGGAGGGCAAGAGACCCAGTACTTC. Translated, it gives CASSFGGQETQYF. The rearrangement links TRBV5-5 to TRBJ2-5; possibly TRBD2 for D (6 bases). Germline lookup yields CDR1 SGHKS and CDR2 YYEKEE (reference sequence). Between the trimmed V and J ends, which lost 2 bases and 2 bases, there was a span of 7 bases. This CDR3 region has 13 residues. Full variable domain (outside the CDR3, taken from reference TRBV5-5 and TRBJ2-5): DAGVTQSPTHLIKTRGQQVTLRCSPISGHKSVSWYQQVLGQGPQFIFQYYEKEERGRGNFPDRFSARQFPNYSSELNVNALLLGDSALYLCASSFGGQETQYFGPGTRLLVL.